Each of the 5 T cell receptor beta chains below was sequenced from the same sample in a study of control samples from healthy donors and cancer patients. Assay used: immunoSEQ multiplex PCR; TCRdb lists only in-frame clones, some missing. The sample shows about 110,000 clones, almost 85% of them seen only once. The sample was blood. The origin of the receptors is a man between 18 and 35 years old in good health.

This clone was seen just once. The chain recombines TRBV6-5 with TRBJ2-7; D unresolved. The V gene lost 6 bases and the J gene lost 0 bases, with 15 bases spanning the gap. The germline V gene has CDR1 MNHEY and CDR2 SVGAGI. The length of the CDR3 is 15 residues. The CDR3 region has the DNA TGTGCCAGCAGAGATGACGGGCGGCGCTCCTACGAGCAGTACGTC. It codes for CASRDDGRRSYEQYV.

This clone was picked up one time. The chain has TRBV6-1 and TRBJ2-3; 9 bases align to TRBD2. V lost 3 bases and J lost 3; bases outside the gene matches: 10. The CDR3 has 17 amino acids. The V gene's germline CDR1 is MNHNS and CDR2 SASEGT. CDR3 DNA sequence: TGTGCCAGCAGTGATGCGGGGGGGTTTTCAAGTACAGATACGCAGTATTTT. It codes for CASSDAGGFSSTDTQYF.

This CDR3 reads CASSPGTGEIQYF. The CDR3 nucleotides read TGTGCCAGCAGTCCCGGGACAGGGGAAATTCAGTACTTC. J is TRBJ2-4 and V is TRBV6-5; 10 nucleotides line up with TRBD1. Germline assignment: CDR1 MNHEY and CDR2 SVGAGI. This CDR3 contains 13 residues. Trimming took 5 bases from V and 10 from J; bases not matched to a gene: 5.

The V call is TRBV18, the J call TRBJ1-1; D is undetermined. Trimming pared 6 bases from V and 2 bases from J, leaving 16 bases between. The CDR3 spans 15 residues. The V gene's germline CDR1 is KGHSH and CDR2 LQKENI. The CDR3 sequence is CASSRLGMLNTEAFF. The CDR3 DNA sequence: TGTGCCAGCTCTCGCCTCGGAATGCTTAACACTGAAGCTTTCTTT.

The rearrangement links TRBV28 to TRBJ2-7; D remains unclear. Deletions cut 10 bases from V and 4 bases from J, with 11 bases between. There are 11 residues in the CDR3. CDR1 MDHEN and CDR2 SYDVKM come from the germline V gene. For the CDR3, the DNA is TGTGCCACCCTCAGGAAGTACGAGCAGTACTTC. Protein: CATLRKYEQYF.